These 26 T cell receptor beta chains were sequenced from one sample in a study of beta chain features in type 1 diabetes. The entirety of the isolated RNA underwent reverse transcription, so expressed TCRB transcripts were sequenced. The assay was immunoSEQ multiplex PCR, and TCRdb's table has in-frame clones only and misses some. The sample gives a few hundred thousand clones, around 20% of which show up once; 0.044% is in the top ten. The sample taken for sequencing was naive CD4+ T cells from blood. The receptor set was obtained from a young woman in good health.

DNA for the CDR3: TGTGCCAGCAGTTTAAGGGGGGGAGGGAACACTGAAGCTTTCTTT. Residues: CASSLRGGGNTEAFF. The chain uses TRBV27 and TRBJ1-1, with TRBD1 as a possible D gene (6 bases). The CDR3 runs to 15 residues. V dropped 2 bases and J dropped 1 base, with 11 bases sitting between them. Per the germline V gene, CDR1 is MNHEY and CDR2 is SMNVEV (reference sequence).

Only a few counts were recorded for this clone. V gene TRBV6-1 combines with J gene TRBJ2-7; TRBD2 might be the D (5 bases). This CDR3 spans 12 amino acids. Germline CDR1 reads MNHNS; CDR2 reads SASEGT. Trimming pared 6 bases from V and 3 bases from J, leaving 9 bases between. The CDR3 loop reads CASSRGLYEQYF. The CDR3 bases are TGTGCCAGCAGCCGGGGTCTCTACGAGCAGTACTTC.

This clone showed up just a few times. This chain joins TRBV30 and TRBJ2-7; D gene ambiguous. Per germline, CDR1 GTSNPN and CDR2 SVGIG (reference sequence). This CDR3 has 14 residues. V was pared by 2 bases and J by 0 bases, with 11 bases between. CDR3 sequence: CAWSIQPNSYEQYF. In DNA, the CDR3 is TGTGCCTGGAGTATACAGCCGAACTCCTACGAGCAGTACTTC.

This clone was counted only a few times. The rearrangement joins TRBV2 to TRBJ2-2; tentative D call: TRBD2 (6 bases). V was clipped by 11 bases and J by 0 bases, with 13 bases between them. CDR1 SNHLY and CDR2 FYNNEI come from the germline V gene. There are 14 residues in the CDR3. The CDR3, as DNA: TGTGCCGGTGGGACTGCGACGAACACCGGGGAGCTGTTTTTT. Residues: CAGGTATNTGELFF.

This CDR3 reads CASSPSGRGEETQYF. The DNA for the CDR3 is TGTGCCAGCAGCCCTTCCGGGAGGGGCGAAGAGACCCAGTACTTC. The rearrangement uses TRBV4-2 and TRBJ2-5; 8 nucleotides line up with TRBD2. The CDR3 has 15 amino acids. The V and J ends lost 4 bases and 3 bases, in that order; junction bases with no gene match: 7. Germline V lookup: CDR1 LGHNA, CDR2 YNFKEQ.

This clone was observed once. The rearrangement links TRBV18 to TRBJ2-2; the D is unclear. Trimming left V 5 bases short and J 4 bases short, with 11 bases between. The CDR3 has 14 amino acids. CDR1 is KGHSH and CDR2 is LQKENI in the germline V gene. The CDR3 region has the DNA TGTGCCAGCTCAACCCGACACAGCACCGGGGAGCTGTTTTTT. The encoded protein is CASSTRHSTGELFF. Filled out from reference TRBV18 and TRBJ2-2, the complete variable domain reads NAGVMQNPRHLVRRRGQEARLRCSPMKGHSHVYWYRQLPEEGLKFMVYLQKENIIDESGMPKERFSAEFPKEGPSILRIQQVVRGDSAAYFCASSTRHSTGELFFGEGSRLTVL.

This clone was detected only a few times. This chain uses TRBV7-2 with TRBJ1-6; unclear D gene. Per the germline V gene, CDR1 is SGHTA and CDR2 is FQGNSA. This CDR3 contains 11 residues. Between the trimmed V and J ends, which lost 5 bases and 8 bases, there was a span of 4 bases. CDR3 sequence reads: CASSRDSPLHF. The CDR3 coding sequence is TGTGCCAGCAGCCGCGATTCACCCCTCCACTTT.

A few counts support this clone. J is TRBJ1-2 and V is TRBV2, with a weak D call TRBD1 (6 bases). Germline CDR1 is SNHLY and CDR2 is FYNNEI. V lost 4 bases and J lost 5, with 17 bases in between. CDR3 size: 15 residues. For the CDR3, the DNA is TGTGCCAGCAGTGCTGAGGGGGGGCTGGGGTATGGCTACACCTTC. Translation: CASSAEGGLGYGYTF.

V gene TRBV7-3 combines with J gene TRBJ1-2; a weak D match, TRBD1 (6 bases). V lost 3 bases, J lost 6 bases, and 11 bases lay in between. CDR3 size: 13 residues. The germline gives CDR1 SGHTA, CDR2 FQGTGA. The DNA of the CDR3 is TGTGCCAGCAGCTTCCAGGACAGCGATGGCTACACCTTC. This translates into CASSFQDSDGYTF.

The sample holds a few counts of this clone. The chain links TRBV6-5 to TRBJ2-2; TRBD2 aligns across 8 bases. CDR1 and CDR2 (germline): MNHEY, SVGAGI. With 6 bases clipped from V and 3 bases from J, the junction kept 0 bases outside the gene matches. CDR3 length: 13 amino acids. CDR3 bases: TGTGCCAGCAGGACTAGCGACACCGGGGAGCTGTTTTTT. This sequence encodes CASRTSDTGELFF.

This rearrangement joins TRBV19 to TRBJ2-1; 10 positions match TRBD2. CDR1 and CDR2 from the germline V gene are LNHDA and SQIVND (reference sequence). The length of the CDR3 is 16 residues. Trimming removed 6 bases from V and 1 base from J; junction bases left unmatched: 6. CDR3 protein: CASRSGAGGSYNEQFF. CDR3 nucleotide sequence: TGTGCCAGTAGGAGTGGAGCGGGAGGGTCCTACAATGAGCAGTTCTTC.

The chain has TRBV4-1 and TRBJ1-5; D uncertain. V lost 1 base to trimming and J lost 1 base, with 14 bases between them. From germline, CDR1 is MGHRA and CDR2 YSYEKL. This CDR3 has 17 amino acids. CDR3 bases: TGCGCCAGCAGCCAAGGAGGGAGGCAAAAGAGCAATCAGCCCCAGCATTTT. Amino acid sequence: CASSQGGRQKSNQPQHF.

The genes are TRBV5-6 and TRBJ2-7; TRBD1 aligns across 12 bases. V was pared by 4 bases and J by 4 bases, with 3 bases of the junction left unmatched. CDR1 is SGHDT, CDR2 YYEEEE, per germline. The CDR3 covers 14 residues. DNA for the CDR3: TGTGCCAGCAGCGGGGACAGGGGGCGATACGAGCAGTACTTC. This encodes CASSGDRGRYEQYF.

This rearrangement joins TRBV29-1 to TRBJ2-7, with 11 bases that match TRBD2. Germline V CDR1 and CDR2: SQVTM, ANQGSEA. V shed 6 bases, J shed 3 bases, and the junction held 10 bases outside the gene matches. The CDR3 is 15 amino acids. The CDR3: CSVRTSGSPIYEQYF. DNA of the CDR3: TGCAGCGTCAGAACTAGCGGGAGCCCCATCTACGAGCAGTACTTC.

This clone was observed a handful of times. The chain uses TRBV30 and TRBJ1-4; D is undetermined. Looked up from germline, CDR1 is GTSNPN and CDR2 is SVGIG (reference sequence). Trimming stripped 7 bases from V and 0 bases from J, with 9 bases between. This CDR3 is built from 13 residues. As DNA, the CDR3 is TGTGCCTCCCGGACTTCAACTAATGAAAAACTGTTTTTT. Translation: CASRTSTNEKLFF.

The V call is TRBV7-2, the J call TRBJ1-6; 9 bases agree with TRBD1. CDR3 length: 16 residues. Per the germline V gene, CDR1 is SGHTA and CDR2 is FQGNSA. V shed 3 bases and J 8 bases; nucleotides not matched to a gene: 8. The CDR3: CASSFQPGQGYSPLHF. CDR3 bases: TGTGCCAGCAGCTTCCAACCGGGACAGGGATATTCACCCCTCCACTTT. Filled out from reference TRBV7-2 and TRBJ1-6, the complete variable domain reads GAGVSQSPSNKVTEKGKDVELRCDPISGHTALYWYRQSLGQGLEFLIYFQGNSAPDKSGLPSDRFSAERTGGSVSTLTIQRTQQEDSAVYLCASSFQPGQGYSPLHFGNGTRLTVT.

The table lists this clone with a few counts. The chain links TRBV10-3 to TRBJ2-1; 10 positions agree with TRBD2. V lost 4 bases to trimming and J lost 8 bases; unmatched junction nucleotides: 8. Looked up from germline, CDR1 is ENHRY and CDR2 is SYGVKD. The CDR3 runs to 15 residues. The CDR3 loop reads CAISGASGSHDEQFF. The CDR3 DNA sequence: TGTGCCATCAGTGGAGCTAGCGGGAGTCACGATGAGCAGTTCTTC.

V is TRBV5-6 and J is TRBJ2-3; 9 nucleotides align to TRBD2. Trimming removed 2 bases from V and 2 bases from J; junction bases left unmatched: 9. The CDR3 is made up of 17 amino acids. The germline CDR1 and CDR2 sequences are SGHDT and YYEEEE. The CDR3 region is CASSLVLSGGSTDTQYF. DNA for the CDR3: TGTGCCAGCAGCTTAGTCCTTAGCGGGGGATCCACAGATACGCAGTATTTT.

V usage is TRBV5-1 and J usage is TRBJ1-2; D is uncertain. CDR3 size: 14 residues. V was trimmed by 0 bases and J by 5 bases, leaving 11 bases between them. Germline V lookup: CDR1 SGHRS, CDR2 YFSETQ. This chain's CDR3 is CASSLASAAYGYTF. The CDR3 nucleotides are TGCGCCAGCAGCTTGGCCTCGGCGGCGTATGGCTACACCTTC.

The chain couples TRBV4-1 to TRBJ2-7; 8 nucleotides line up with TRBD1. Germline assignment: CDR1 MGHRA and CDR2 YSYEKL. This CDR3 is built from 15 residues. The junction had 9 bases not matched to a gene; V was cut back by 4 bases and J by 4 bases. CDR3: CASSPLGQGRYEQYF. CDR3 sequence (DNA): TGCGCCAGCAGCCCTCTAGGACAGGGTCGATACGAGCAGTACTTC.

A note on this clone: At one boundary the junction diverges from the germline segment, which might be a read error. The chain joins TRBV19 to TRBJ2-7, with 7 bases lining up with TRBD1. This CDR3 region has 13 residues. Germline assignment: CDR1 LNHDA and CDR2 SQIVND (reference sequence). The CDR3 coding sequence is TGTGCCAGTAGTCTAGACAGGGTCGCGGAGCAGTACTTC. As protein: CASSLDRVAEQYF.

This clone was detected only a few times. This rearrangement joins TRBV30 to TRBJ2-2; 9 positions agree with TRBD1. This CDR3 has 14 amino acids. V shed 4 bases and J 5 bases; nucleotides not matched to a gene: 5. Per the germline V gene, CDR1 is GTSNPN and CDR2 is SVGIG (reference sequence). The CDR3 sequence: CAWKRDRETGELFF. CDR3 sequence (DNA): TGTGCCTGGAAGAGGGACAGGGAAACCGGGGAGCTGTTTTTT.

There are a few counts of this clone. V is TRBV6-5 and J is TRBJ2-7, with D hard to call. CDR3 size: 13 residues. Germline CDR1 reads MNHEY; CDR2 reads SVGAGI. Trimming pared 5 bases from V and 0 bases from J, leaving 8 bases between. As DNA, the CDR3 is TGTGCCAGCAGTCCCTACAGCTCCTACGAGCAGTACTTC. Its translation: CASSPYSSYEQYF.

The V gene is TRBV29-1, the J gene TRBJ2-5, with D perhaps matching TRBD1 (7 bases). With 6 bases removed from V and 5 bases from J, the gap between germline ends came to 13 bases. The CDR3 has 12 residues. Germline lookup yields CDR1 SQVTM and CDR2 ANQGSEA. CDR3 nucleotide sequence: TGCAGCGTAGACAGGGAGGAGGAGACCCAGTACTTC. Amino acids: CSVDREEETQYF.

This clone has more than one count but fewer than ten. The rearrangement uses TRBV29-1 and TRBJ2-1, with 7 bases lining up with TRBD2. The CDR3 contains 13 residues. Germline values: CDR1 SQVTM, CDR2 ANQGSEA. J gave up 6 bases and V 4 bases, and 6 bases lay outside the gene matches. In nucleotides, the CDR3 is TGCAGCGTTGGCGGGAGAGCCCTCAATGAGCAGTTCTTC. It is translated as CSVGGRALNEQFF.

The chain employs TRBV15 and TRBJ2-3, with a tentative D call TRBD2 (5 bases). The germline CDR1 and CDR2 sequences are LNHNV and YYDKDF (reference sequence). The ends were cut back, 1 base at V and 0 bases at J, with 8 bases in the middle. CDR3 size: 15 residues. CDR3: CATSRVAGSTDTQYF. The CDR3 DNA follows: TGTGCCACCAGCAGAGTGGCGGGCAGCACAGATACGCAGTATTTT.